Each of the 20 T cell receptor beta chains below was sequenced from the same sample in a study of beta chain features in type 1 diabetes. Reverse transcription of all isolated RNA meant that expressed TCRB transcripts were sequenced. The repertoire was sequenced with immunoSEQ multiplex PCR; TCRdb's copy has only in-frame clones and lacks some. The sample carries over 650,000 clones, more than 12% recorded once. General study points: All four CD4+ subsets of Type 1 diabetes patients contained TCRB CDR3s that were moderately but significantly shorter.

No antigen is known for these receptors. The source material was naive CD4+ T cells from blood. Every receptor here comes from a man between 18 and 35 years old with type 1 diabetes.

The chain combines TRBV29-1 with TRBJ1-1; a possible D gene is TRBD1 (6 bases). Germline CDR1 and CDR2: SQVTM and ANQGSEA. The CDR3 length is 15 residues. V was trimmed by 7 bases and J by 3 bases, leaving 21 bases between them. This chain's CDR3 is CSGGDTRPGDTEAFF. The DNA for the CDR3 is TGCAGCGGCGGGGACACACGGCCCGGGGACACTGAAGCTTTCTTT.

The sample holds a few counts of this clone. V usage is TRBV29-1 and J usage is TRBJ2-7; the match to TRBD2 covers 11 bases. The J segment lost 3 bases and the V segment lost 3 bases, leaving 7 bases of the junction unmatched. The CDR3 contains 15 residues. The V gene's germline CDR1 is SQVTM and CDR2 ANQGSEA. CDR3 amino acids: CSVESPGLAGYEQYF. CDR3 bases: TGCAGCGTTGAGTCCCCTGGACTAGCGGGCTACGAGCAGTACTTC.

The chain employs TRBV4-2 and TRBJ2-1; possibly TRBD1 or TRBD2 for D (6 bases each). The CDR3 sequence is 19 residues long. V lost 0 bases, J lost 3 bases, and 21 bases lay in between. Germline assignment: CDR1 LGHNA and CDR2 YNFKEQ. The DNA for the CDR3 is TGTGCCAGCAGCCAAGAGGGGCCAGGGGTGAGCGGGCACTACAATGAGCAGTTCTTC. It codes for CASSQEGPGVSGHYNEQFF.

This clone has a handful of counts. V is TRBV7-2 and J is TRBJ2-1, with TRBD2 identical over 9 bases. Germline assignment: CDR1 SGHTA and CDR2 FQGNSA. The CDR3 runs 15 residues. The V segment lost 7 bases and the J segment 8 bases; nucleotides outside the gene matches: 12. The CDR3 DNA follows: TGTGCCAGCACCCCCAGGGCTAGCGGGAAATATGAGCAGTTCTTC. Protein sequence: CASTPRASGKYEQFF.

This sequence joins TRBV25-1 and TRBJ1-2; unclear D gene. The CDR3 has 13 amino acids. CDR1 and CDR2 from the germline V gene are MGHDK and SYGVNS. V lost 0 bases and J lost 5, with 7 bases in between. The CDR3 reads CASSEYSLYGYTF. CDR3 coding DNA: TGTGCCAGCAGTGAATACAGCCTTTATGGCTACACCTTC.

Only a few counts were recorded for this clone. Within the sample, other DNA sequences also encode this same CDR3. The chain employs TRBV9 and TRBJ2-3, with D unclear. V was shortened by 0 bases and J by 1 base, with 6 bases between the two germline ends. In germline, CDR1 is SGDLS, CDR2 YYNGEE. The CDR3 is 14 amino acids. The CDR3 reads CASSVARGTDTQYF. The CDR3 DNA sequence: TGTGCCAGCAGCGTAGCTCGGGGCACAGATACGCAGTATTTT.

This chain connects TRBV9 to TRBJ2-3; D call uncertain. Trimming took 0 bases from V and 6 from J, leaving 8 bases between them. The CDR3 runs to 13 residues. CDR1 is SGDLS and CDR2 is YYNGEE in the germline V gene. This CDR3 reads CASSVAPGDTQYF. CDR3 sequence (DNA): TGTGCCAGCAGCGTAGCTCCTGGCGATACGCAGTATTTT.

This clone was picked up a small number of times. A read error may account for a junction end that differs from germline. The rearrangement uses TRBV14 and TRBJ2-1; TRBD2 matches at 8 bases. Germline CDR1 is SGHDN and CDR2 is FVKESK. The CDR3 totals 17 residues. The chain's CDR3 is CASSHGVAGGRYNEQFF. CDR3 DNA sequence: TGTGCCAGCAGCCACGGAGTGGCGGGAGGTCGTTACAATGAACAGTTCTTC. Supplemented by reference TRBV14 and TRBJ2-1, the full variable domain reads EAGVTQFPSHSVIEKGQTVTLRCDPISGHDNLYWYRRVMGKEIKFLLHFVKESKQDESGMPNNRFLAERTGGTYSTLKVQPAELEDSGVYFCASSHGVAGGRYNEQFFGPGTRLTVL.

To note about this clone: The sample carries other DNA sequences with the same CDR3. This chain links TRBV5-1 with TRBJ2-2; D is unclear. The V gene's germline CDR1 is SGHRS and CDR2 YFSETQ. Trimming removed 3 bases from V and 0 bases from J, with 9 bases in between. The CDR3 totals 15 residues. CDR3: CASSSGYPNTGELFF. The CDR3 DNA follows: TGCGCCAGCAGCTCCGGGTACCCGAACACCGGGGAGCTGTTTTTT.

This clone was seen only a few times. A junction boundary mismatches the germline segment, possibly from a read error. V gene TRBV5-1 combines with J gene TRBJ2-5, with a weak D call TRBD1 (6 bases). From germline, CDR1 is SGHRS and CDR2 YFSETQ. The CDR3 runs to 16 residues. The CDR3 loop is CASNLKPGQNGETQYF. The CDR3 DNA follows: TGCGCCAGCAACTTGAAACCGGGACAAAACGGGGAGACCCAGTACTTC. Full variable domain (rest looked up from reference TRBV5-1 and TRBJ2-5): KAGVTQTPRYLIKTRGQQVTLSCSPISGHRSVSWYQQTPGQGLQFLFEYFSETQRNKGNFPGRFSGRQFSNSRSEMNVSTLELGDSALYLCASNLKPGQNGETQYFGPGTRLLVL.

This clone was seen a handful of times. The CDR3 nucleotides read TGCGCCAGCAGCCTTAACGCACTAGCGGGGGGGCAGGTTGAGCAGTTCTTC. Protein: CASSLNALAGGQVEQFF. This chain connects TRBV5-1 to TRBJ2-1; the match to TRBD2 covers 13 bases. Germline-derived CDR1 and CDR2 are SGHRS and YFSETQ. With 4 bases clipped from V and 9 bases from J, the junction kept 13 bases outside the gene matches. The CDR3 consists of 17 residues.

The DNA of the CDR3 is TGTGCCAGCAGCTCCCAGGGTGAAGCAGATACGCAGTATTTT. The encoded protein is CASSSQGEADTQYF. V usage is TRBV5-4 and J usage is TRBJ2-3; D is perhaps TRBD1 (5 bases). Trimming removed 3 bases from V and 4 bases from J, with 12 bases in between. The length of the CDR3 is 14 residues. Germline V gene data show CDR1 as SGHNT and CDR2 as YYREEE (reference sequence).

This clone was counted a few times. Other DNA sequences in the same sample also yield this CDR3. The V gene is TRBV7-2, the J gene TRBJ2-1, with D maybe TRBD1 (5 bases). Trimming pared 1 base from V and 4 bases from J, leaving 11 bases between. The V gene's germline CDR1 is SGHTA and CDR2 FQGNSA. CDR3 length equals 15 residues. The CDR3 loop reads CASSLGSGSYNEQFF. In DNA, the CDR3 is TGTGCCAGCAGCTTAGGCTCAGGGTCTTACAATGAGCAGTTCTTC.

V usage is TRBV2 and J usage is TRBJ1-1; unclear D gene. V was clipped by 9 bases and J by 3 bases, with 11 bases between them. This CDR3 region has 12 residues. The germline CDR1 and CDR2 sequences are SNHLY and FYNNEI. The DNA for the CDR3 is TGTGCCAGGAAGGTTCCGGACACTGAAGCTTTCTTT. Amino acid sequence: CARKVPDTEAFF.

The V and J genes are TRBV6-5 and TRBJ2-1, with 10 bases identical to TRBD1. Germline values: CDR1 MNHEY, CDR2 SVGAGI. CDR3 length equals 13 residues. Trimming removed 11 bases from V and 6 bases from J; junction bases left unmatched: 7. The CDR3 spells CACLRTGGNEQFF. In DNA, the CDR3 is TGTGCCTGCCTTCGGACAGGGGGCAATGAGCAGTTCTTC.

This clone showed up just a few times. This chain uses TRBV30 with TRBJ2-4, with D possibly TRBD1 on 6 matching bases. Trimming pared 4 bases from V and 0 bases from J, leaving 10 bases between. CDR1 GTSNPN and CDR2 SVGIG come from the germline V gene (reference sequence). This CDR3 comprises 14 residues. CDR3 in amino acids: CAWTDSLAKNIQYF. In nucleotides, the CDR3 is TGTGCCTGGACGGACAGCCTAGCCAAAAACATTCAGTACTTC.

This clone was found a few times. Additional DNA sequences in this sample encode the identical CDR3. This chain joins TRBV29-1 and TRBJ2-1; D is uncertain. Trimming removed 7 bases from V and 5 bases from J, with 6 bases in between. CDR1 and CDR2 from the germline V gene are SQVTM and ANQGSEA. The CDR3 totals 10 residues. The CDR3 loop is CSAAHNEQFF. The CDR3 DNA is TGCAGCGCCGCCCACAATGAGCAGTTCTTC.

This clone was detected only a few times. This chain links TRBV30 with TRBJ2-6; D uncertain. V gave up 6 bases and J gave up 0 bases, with 6 bases separating them. The CDR3 is 13 amino acids. Looked up from germline, CDR1 is GTSNPN and CDR2 is SVGIG (reference sequence). The CDR3 loop reads CACMGSGANVLTF. The DNA of the CDR3 is TGTGCCTGTATGGGCTCTGGGGCCAACGTCCTGACTTTC.

This clone was counted only a few times. This chain links TRBV9 with TRBJ1-5, with D possibly matching TRBD1 (6 bases). Trimming stripped 7 bases from V and 7 bases from J, with 15 bases between. Per germline, CDR1 SGDLS and CDR2 YYNGEE. This CDR3 is built from 13 residues. CDR3 sequence: CASAGGDNQPQHF. Here the CDR3 DNA reads TGTGCCAGCGCCGGCGGGGACAACCAGCCCCAGCATTTT. The full variable domain, with the rest looked up from reference TRBV9 and TRBJ1-5, is DSGVTQTPKHLITATGQRVTLRCSPRSGDLSVYWYQQSLDQGLQFLIQYYNGEERAKGNILERFSAQQFPDLHSELNLSSLELGDSALYFCASAGGDNQPQHFGDGTRLSIL.

The rearrangement joins TRBV5-1 to TRBJ2-1, with 11 bases matching TRBD2. Germline lookup yields CDR1 SGHRS and CDR2 YFSETQ. The V and J ends lost 0 bases and 7 bases, in that order; junction bases with no gene match: 18. This CDR3 has 20 amino acids. Here the CDR3 reads CASSLATPGLAAARGNEQFF. CDR3 coding DNA: TGCGCCAGCAGCTTGGCCACGCCGGGACTAGCGGCGGCCCGAGGTAATGAGCAGTTCTTC. The full variable domain, completed using reference TRBV5-1 and TRBJ2-1, is KAGVTQTPRYLIKTRGQQVTLSCSPISGHRSVSWYQQTPGQGLQFLFEYFSETQRNKGNFPGRFSGRQFSNSRSEMNVSTLELGDSALYLCASSLATPGLAAARGNEQFFGPGTRLTVL.